This T cell receptor beta chain was identified in a study of T-cell reconstitution after alpha-beta-depleted transplantation in children. General study results and limits: About two months after transplant, alpha-beta T cells reportedly came from several hundred expanded graft clones. Most T-cell counts and diversity one year after the transplant came from T cells that were newly produced. Some patients showed high day-60 TCRbeta diversity, which derived from surviving recipient T cells and thymic progenitors.

The table lists this clonotype with a few counts. Its antigen is as yet unknown. Preparation of the TCRbeta library used unique molecular identifiers. One entry per CDR3 protein, called by TCRdb with MiXCR from the PCR reads. The profile shows nearly 350,000 distinct CDR3 sequences, around 15% of them singletons. With 4 bases removed from V and 4 bases from J, the gap between germline ends came to 12 bases. Per the germline V gene, CDR1 is LNHNV and CDR2 is YYDKDF (reference sequence). This CDR3 is 14 amino acids long. Sequenced here: PBMCs, mostly from graft donor cells, sampled 360 days after TCRalphabeta/CD19-depleted stem cell transplant. The gene calls are TRBV15 and TRBJ2-3, with D possibly matching TRBD1 (5 bases). The origin of this receptor is a male patient between 2 and 10 years old who had a stem cell transplant for acute lymphoblastic leukemia, so the T cells may come from the graft donor. The CDR3 reads CATSKAGPADTQYF. The CDR3 nucleotides are TGTGCCACCAGCAAAGCAGGGCCCGCAGATACGCAGTATTTT.